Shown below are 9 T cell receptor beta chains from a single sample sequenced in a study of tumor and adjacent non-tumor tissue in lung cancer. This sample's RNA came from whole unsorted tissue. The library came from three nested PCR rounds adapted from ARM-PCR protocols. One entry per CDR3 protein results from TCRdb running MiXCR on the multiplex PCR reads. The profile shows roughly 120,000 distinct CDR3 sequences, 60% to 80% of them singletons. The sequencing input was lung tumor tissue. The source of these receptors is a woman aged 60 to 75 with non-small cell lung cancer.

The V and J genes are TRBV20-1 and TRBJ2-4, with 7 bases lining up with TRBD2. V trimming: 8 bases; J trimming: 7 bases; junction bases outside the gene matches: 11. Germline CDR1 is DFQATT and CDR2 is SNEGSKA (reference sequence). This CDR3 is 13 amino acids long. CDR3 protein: CSRTSPGNNIQYF. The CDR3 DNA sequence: TGCAGTCGGACTAGTCCGGGCAACAACATTCAGTACTTC.

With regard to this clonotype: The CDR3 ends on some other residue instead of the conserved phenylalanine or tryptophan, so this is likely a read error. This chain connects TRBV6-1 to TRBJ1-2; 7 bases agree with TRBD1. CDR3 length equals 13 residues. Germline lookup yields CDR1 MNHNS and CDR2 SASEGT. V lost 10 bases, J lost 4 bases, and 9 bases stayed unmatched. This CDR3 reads CANREGQRYGYTI. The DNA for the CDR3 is TGTGCCAACAGGGAGGGACAGCGCTATGGCTACACCATC.

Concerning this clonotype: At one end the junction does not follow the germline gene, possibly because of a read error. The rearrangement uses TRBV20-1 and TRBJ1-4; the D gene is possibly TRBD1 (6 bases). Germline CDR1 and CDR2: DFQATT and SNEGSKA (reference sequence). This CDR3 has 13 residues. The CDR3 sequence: CSAGGHRDDKLFF. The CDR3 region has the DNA TGCAGTGCTGGGGGGCACAGGGACGACAAACTGTTCTTT.

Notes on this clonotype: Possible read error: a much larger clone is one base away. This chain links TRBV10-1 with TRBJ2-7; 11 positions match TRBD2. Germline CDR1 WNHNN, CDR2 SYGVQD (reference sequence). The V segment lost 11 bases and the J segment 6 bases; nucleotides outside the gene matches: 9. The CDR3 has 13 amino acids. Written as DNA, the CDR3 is TGCGCCGGTAGCGGGAGGGCCAACAGCGAGCAGTACTTC. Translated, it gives CAGSGRANSEQYF.

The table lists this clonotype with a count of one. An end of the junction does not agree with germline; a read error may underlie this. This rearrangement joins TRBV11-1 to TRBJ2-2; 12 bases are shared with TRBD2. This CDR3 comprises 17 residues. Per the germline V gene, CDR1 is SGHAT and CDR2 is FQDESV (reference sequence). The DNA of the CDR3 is TGTGCCAGGAGCCCGCGACTAGCGGGAGATTCCACCCGGGAGCTGTTTTTT. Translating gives CARSPRLAGDSTRELFF.

CDR3 nucleotides: TGTGCCAGCAGCCCCCGTGGGATTGGTGACACTGAAGCTTTCTTT. Its translation: CASSPRGIGDTEAFF. This chain joins TRBV11-2 and TRBJ1-1; no firm D call. The length of the CDR3 is 15 residues. The germline CDR1 and CDR2 sequences are SGHAT and FQNNGV. Trimming stripped 5 bases from V and 3 bases from J, with 16 bases between.

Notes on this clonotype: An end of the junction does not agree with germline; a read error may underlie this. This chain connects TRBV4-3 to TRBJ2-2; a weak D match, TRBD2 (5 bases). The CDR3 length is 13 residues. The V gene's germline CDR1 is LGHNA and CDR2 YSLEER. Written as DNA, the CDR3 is TGCGCCAGCTACCGAGAGAGGACCGGGGAGCTATTTTTT. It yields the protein CASYRERTGELFF.

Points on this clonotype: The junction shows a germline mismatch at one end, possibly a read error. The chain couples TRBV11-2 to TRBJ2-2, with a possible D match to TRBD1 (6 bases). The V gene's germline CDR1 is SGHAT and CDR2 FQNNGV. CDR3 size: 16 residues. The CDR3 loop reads CASNSNPGQVSGELFF. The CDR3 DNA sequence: TGTGCCAGCAACTCCAACCCGGGACAAGTCTCCGGGGAGTTGTTTTTT. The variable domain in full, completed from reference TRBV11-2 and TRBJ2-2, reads EAGVAQSPRYKIIEKRQSVAFWCNPISGHATLYWYQQILGQGPKLLIQFQNNGVVDDSQLPKDRFSAERLKGVDSTLKIQPAKLEDSAVYLCASNSNPGQVSGELFFGEGSRLTVL.

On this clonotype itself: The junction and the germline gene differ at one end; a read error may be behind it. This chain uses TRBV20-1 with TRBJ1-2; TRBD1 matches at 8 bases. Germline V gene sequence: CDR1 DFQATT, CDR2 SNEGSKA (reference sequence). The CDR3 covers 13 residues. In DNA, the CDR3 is TGCAATGCTAGGGAGACAGGGGACTATGGCTACACCTTC. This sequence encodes CNARETGDYGYTF.